Sequencing of this T cell receptor (beta chain) was carried out in a study of follicular helper T cells after annual influenza vaccination. Time point specified: 2015-2016 season, pre-vaccination. For this clone: An end of the junction differs from the germline gene, which may be a read error.

Data came from immunoSEQ multiplex PCR; TCRdb stores just in-frame clones and leaves some out. This sample has some 9,800 clones, with roughly 80% found just once. The CDR3 contains 14 residues. CDR1 and CDR2 from the germline V gene are GTSNPN and SVGIG (reference sequence). Specimen: CXCR5+ CD38- circulating T follicular helper cells from blood, collected on the day of influenza vaccination. Subset: circulating Tfh, non-naive CD4+CXCR5+PD-1+ (ICOS+CD38+ or ICOS-CD38-). The chain carries TRBV30 and TRBJ2-5; TRBD2 matches at 15 bases. The receptor's source is an adult who received the influenza vaccine. The DNA for the CDR3 is TGTGCTTGGACTAGCGGGAGGGCCGGAAGGGGCCAGTACTTC. It encodes CAWTSGRAGRGQYF.